This entry lists 11 T cell receptor beta chains sequenced from one sample in a study of cytomegalovirus exposure and HLA in healthy donors. Profiling relied on immunoSEQ multiplex PCR, and the TCRdb table lists in-frame clones only, not all of them. The sample yields around 130,000 clones, roughly 91% seen once. The sequencing sample was made of PBMCs. These receptors were obtained from a man younger than 45 in good health and CMV-seronegative.

This clone came up once. The chain joins TRBV29-1 to TRBJ2-7; 8 positions agree with TRBD2. CDR1 SQVTM and CDR2 ANQGSEA come from the germline V gene. The CDR3 has 15 residues. The V segment lost 4 bases and the J segment 0 bases; nucleotides outside the gene matches: 8. CDR3 coding DNA: TGCAGCGTTGTTACTAGCGGAGTGAGCTCCTACGAGCAGTACTTC. It encodes CSVVTSGVSSYEQYF.

The chain couples TRBV13 to TRBJ1-2; 10 bases match TRBD1. The CDR3 totals 14 residues. J gave up 7 bases and V 4 bases, and 6 bases lay outside the gene matches. In germline, CDR1 is PRHDT, CDR2 FYEKMQ (reference sequence). The CDR3 coding sequence is TGTGCCAGCAGCTCGACCGGGACAGGGGTTGGCTACACCTTC. Its protein is CASSSTGTGVGYTF.

The V and J genes are TRBV5-1 and TRBJ1-2, with a tentative D call TRBD1 (6 bases). V lost 0 bases and J lost 4, with 13 bases in between. Germline CDR1 SGHRS, CDR2 YFSETQ. The CDR3 is 15 amino acids. The CDR3 DNA sequence: TGCGCCAGCAGCTTGGCCCCAGGGGCCCCCTATGGCTACACCTTC. Translating gives CASSLAPGAPYGYTF.

The genes are TRBV28 and TRBJ2-7, with TRBD1 matching 8 bases. The CDR3 consists of 15 residues. Germline V gene lookup returns CDR1 MDHEN and CDR2 SYDVKM. V gave up 5 bases and J gave up 2 bases; unmatched junction bases: 8. This chain's CDR3 is CASSTHRGNPYEQYF. The CDR3 DNA reads as TGTGCCAGCAGTACCCACAGGGGGAACCCCTACGAGCAGTACTTC. The whole variable domain, remainder taken from reference TRBV28 and TRBJ2-7, is DVKVTQSSRYLVKRTGEKVFLECVQDMDHENMFWYRQDPGLGLRLIYFSYDVKMKEKGDIPEGYSVSREKKERFSLILESASTNQTSMYLCASSTHRGNPYEQYFGPGTRLTVT.

This sequence joins TRBV27 and TRBJ1-5; D possibly corresponds to TRBD1 (5 bases). There are 15 residues in the CDR3. Germline loops: CDR1 MNHEY, CDR2 SMNVEV (reference sequence). Trimming cost V 6 bases and J 7 bases, with 19 bases left between them. The CDR3 bases are TGTGCCAGCAGGCAGACAGCGGGCGTCAGGCAGCCCCAGCATTTT. It encodes CASRQTAGVRQPQHF.

This clone was found once. The chain employs TRBV7-2 and TRBJ1-5, with D perhaps TRBD1 (6 bases). CDR3 size: 16 residues. V was cut by 4 bases and J by 5 bases, with 18 bases left in between. Per germline, CDR1 SGHTA and CDR2 FQGNSA. CDR3 sequence: CASSSHASTGYQPQHF. In DNA, the CDR3 is TGTGCCAGCAGCTCTCACGCCTCAACAGGGTATCAGCCCCAGCATTTT.

The CDR3 DNA is TGTGCTAGTCGACAGGACTCCTATAATTCACCCCTCCACTTT. This encodes CASRQDSYNSPLHF. This rearrangement joins TRBV12-5 to TRBJ1-6; D perhaps matches TRBD1 (6 bases). V was trimmed by 8 bases and J by 0 bases, leaving 8 bases between them. Germline CDR1 is LGHNT and CDR2 is FRNRAP. CDR3 length: 14 amino acids. The full variable domain, rest sourced from reference TRBV12-5 and TRBJ1-6, is DARVTQTPRHKVTEMGQEVTMRCQPILGHNTVFWYRQTMMQGLELLAYFRNRAPLDDSGMPKDRFSAEMPDATLATLKIQPSEPRDSAVYFCASRQDSYNSPLHFGNGTRLTVT.

V is TRBV29-1 and J is TRBJ1-4; D ambiguous. Germline CDR1 SQVTM, CDR2 ANQGSEA. The CDR3 is 11 residues long. The germline V and J ends were trimmed by 7 bases and 10 bases, with 13 bases remaining between them. CDR3 protein: CSARKEGKLFF. The CDR3 bases are TGCAGCGCCCGGAAAGAGGGAAAACTGTTTTTT.

V gene TRBV5-1 combines with J gene TRBJ2-3; TRBD1 might be the D (6 bases). Per germline, CDR1 SGHRS and CDR2 YFSETQ. The CDR3 covers 15 residues. The V and J ends lost 0 bases and 0 bases respectively, with 8 bases between them. The DNA of the CDR3 is TGCGCCAGCAGCTTGGCAGGACAGAGCACAGATACGCAGTATTTT. Residues: CASSLAGQSTDTQYF.

The chain combines TRBV10-3 with TRBJ1-2; D not certain. The CDR3 has 12 residues. Germline-derived CDR1 and CDR2 are ENHRY and SYGVKD. Trimming stripped 0 bases from V and 13 bases from J, with 12 bases between. The CDR3 loop is CAISESKVRSTF. The DNA for the CDR3 is TGTGCCATCAGTGAGTCGAAAGTCCGGAGCACCTTC.

This clone was counted a single time. The rearrangement links TRBV4-3 to TRBJ1-5, with D possibly being TRBD1 (5 bases). Trimming took 0 bases from V and 7 from J, leaving 13 bases between them. From germline, CDR1 is LGHNA and CDR2 YSLEER. The CDR3 covers 15 residues. The CDR3 spells CASSQERGHYQPQHF. The CDR3 bases are TGCGCCAGCAGCCAAGAAAGAGGACACTACCAGCCCCAGCATTTT.